One sample yielded the 16 T cell receptor beta chains listed below, sequenced in a study of identical twins. MiXCR, applied by TCRdb to the 5' RACE reads, yields one record per CDR3 protein. Among roughly 1.6 million distinct CDR3 sequences listed, more than 30% were seen once. Sequencing was carried out using cord blood. Source of these receptors: a newborn girl in good health.

The V gene is TRBV12-3 or TRBV12-4, the J gene TRBJ1-2; D remains unclear. CDR3 size: 15 residues. Trimming took 5 bases from V and 4 from J, leaving 17 bases between them. CDR3 in amino acids: CASSPPFLRIYGYTF. The CDR3 bases are TGTGCCAGCAGTCCCCCATTTCTCCGGATCTATGGCTACACCTTC.

This clonotype was observed a few times. The genes are TRBV5-1 and TRBJ1-2; D is possibly TRBD1 (6 bases). The V gene's germline CDR1 is SGHRS and CDR2 YFSETQ. V gave up 4 bases and J gave up 2 bases, with 12 bases separating them. This CDR3 spans 14 amino acids. The chain's CDR3 is CASSPRGTNYGYTF. The DNA of the CDR3 is TGCGCCAGCAGCCCCAGGGGTACCAACTATGGCTACACCTTC.

The rearrangement uses TRBV3-1 and TRBJ2-7; D might be TRBD1 (6 bases). The end of the DNA aligns better with TRBJ2-5, so the J call may be wrong. The CDR3 loop spans 14 amino acids. Germline CDR1 LGHDT, CDR2 YNNKEL (reference sequence). CDR3: CASRHTGSQETQYF. DNA of the CDR3: TGTGCCAGCAGACATACAGGGAGCCAAGAGACCCAGTACTTC.

The table lists this clonotype with a few counts. The chain combines TRBV4-2 with TRBJ2-7; 11 bases align to TRBD2. Germline lookup yields CDR1 LGHNA and CDR2 YNFKEQ. This CDR3 is 17 amino acids long. V was pared by 1 base and J by 4 bases, with 9 bases of the junction left unmatched. The CDR3 coding sequence is TGTGCCAGCAGCCAAGCCTACTCTAGCGGGAGGAGGTACGAGCAGTACTTC. This codes for CASSQAYSSGRRYEQYF.

This clonotype showed up just a few times. The chain employs TRBV27 and TRBJ1-2, with a tentative D call TRBD1 (5 bases). The CDR3 is 13 residues long. The V gene's germline CDR1 is MNHEY and CDR2 SMNVEV (reference sequence). Trimming cost V 0 bases and J 7 bases, with 9 bases left between them. The CDR3 nucleotides read TGTGCCAGCAGTTTATCGGGGGAGTCTGGCTACACCTTC. Its protein is CASSLSGESGYTF.

V usage is TRBV27 and J usage is TRBJ2-2; D unresolved. This CDR3 comprises 13 residues. CDR1 is MNHEY, CDR2 SMNVEV, per germline (reference sequence). Between the trimmed V and J ends, which lost 6 bases and 5 bases, there was a span of 10 bases. The CDR3 protein is CASSPIGTGELFF. CDR3 DNA: TGTGCCAGCAGCCCCATAGGTACCGGGGAGCTGTTTTTT.

The chain has TRBV13 and TRBJ2-1; 11 bases align to TRBD1. CDR1 is PRHDT and CDR2 is FYEKMQ in the germline V gene (reference sequence). The CDR3 is made up of 15 amino acids. V lost 6 bases to trimming and J lost 5 bases; unmatched junction nucleotides: 6. The CDR3 sequence: CASSAGQGAHNEQFF. CDR3 nucleotide sequence: TGTGCCAGCAGTGCAGGACAGGGGGCGCACAATGAGCAGTTCTTC.

As to this clonotype: Since a much larger clone is just one base distant, this may be a read error. This rearrangement joins TRBV4-1 to TRBJ2-7, with TRBD2 matching over 9 bases. Germline CDR1 reads MGHRA; CDR2 reads YSYEKL. V dropped 2 bases and J dropped 7; count of bases not matched to a gene: 12. The CDR3 covers 16 residues. The CDR3 here is CASSQLAGGLYNEQYF. The DNA of the CDR3 is TGCGCCAGCAGCCAACTCGCGGGGGGGCTCTACAATGAGCAGTACTTC.

V is TRBV20-1 and J is TRBJ2-2, with D unclear. The CDR3 covers 14 residues. The germline CDR1 and CDR2 sequences are DFQATT and SNEGSKA (reference sequence). V shed 3 bases and J shed 2 bases, with 10 bases lying between them. CDR3 bases: TGCAGTGCTAGTAAACCCCCCAACACCGGGGAGCTGTTTTTT. As protein: CSASKPPNTGELFF.

The chain employs TRBV6-2 or TRBV6-3 and TRBJ2-1; TRBD2 matches 12 bases. There are 16 residues in the CDR3. V shed 0 bases and J 5 bases; nucleotides not matched to a gene: 2. Germline-derived CDR1 and CDR2 are MNHEY and SVGEGT. In nucleotides, the CDR3 is TGTGCCAGCAGTTACTCGACTAGCGGGAGACACAATGAGCAGTTCTTC. Its protein is CASSYSTSGRHNEQFF.

CDR3 coding DNA: TGTGCCACGCCATACAGGAACGGAGAGACCCAGTACTTC. Its translation: CATPYRNGETQYF. The chain uses TRBV10-3 and TRBJ2-5; D may be TRBD1 (5 bases). Germline loops: CDR1 ENHRY, CDR2 SYGVKD. The CDR3 is 13 residues long. V lost 10 bases and J lost 4, with 16 bases in between.

This clonotype showed up just a few times. V usage is TRBV12-3 or TRBV12-4 and J usage is TRBJ2-7; D ambiguous. With the DNA end fitting TRBJ2-5 better, the J assignment may be wrong. The CDR3 has 17 residues. Here the CDR3 reads CASSPLFLLSWAETQYF. The CDR3 nucleotides read TGTGCCAGCAGCCCTCTTTTTCTACTTTCCTGGGCGGAGACCCAGTACTTC.

The sample holds many counts of this clonotype. The chain joins TRBV28 to TRBJ2-1; 8 bases are shared with TRBD1. The germline V gene has CDR1 MDHEN and CDR2 SYDVKM. The CDR3 sequence is 14 residues long. Losses at the gene ends were 6 bases for V and 2 bases for J; bases not matched to a gene: 3. The CDR3 DNA reads as TGTGCCAGCAGCGGGACAGGCGCCTACAATGAGCAGTTCTTC. It specifies CASSGTGAYNEQFF.

This clonotype was observed a handful of times. The chain joins TRBV27 to TRBJ1-2; tentative D call: TRBD1 (5 bases). The germline V gene encodes CDR1 MNHEY and CDR2 SMNVEV (reference sequence). The length of the CDR3 is 15 residues. V shed 7 bases and J shed 1 base, with 16 bases lying between them. CDR3 bases: TGTGCCAGCAAACGTCAGGGCCTTTTTAACTATGGCTACACCTTC. Residues: CASKRQGLFNYGYTF.

A note on this clonotype: This may arise from a read error, as a much more abundant clone is one base away. The CDR3 region is CASALGRHNEQFF. CDR3 sequence (DNA): TGCGCCAGCGCACTAGGGAGGCACAATGAGCAGTTCTTC. The V gene is TRBV5-1, the J gene TRBJ2-1; weak D call: TRBD2 (6 bases). V was shortened by 7 bases and J by 5 bases, with 13 bases between the two germline ends. The CDR3 consists of 13 residues. Germline-derived CDR1 and CDR2 are SGHRS and YFSETQ. Supplemented by reference TRBV5-1 and TRBJ2-1, the full variable domain reads KAGVTQTPRYLIKTRGQQVTLSCSPISGHRSVSWYQQTPGQGLQFLFEYFSETQRNKGNFPGRFSGRQFSNSRSEMNVSTLELGDSALYLCASALGRHNEQFFGPGTRLTVL.

The genes are TRBV3-1 and TRBJ2-4; the match to TRBD1 covers 9 bases. The CDR3 is 19 residues long. Germline V gives CDR1 LGHDT, CDR2 YNNKEL (reference sequence). Trimming at V came to 4 bases and at J to 0 bases, leaving 13 bases not matched to a gene. For the CDR3, the DNA is TGTGCCAGCAGCCTGGATACGGGACAGGGCCCCGGAGCCAAAAACATTCAGTACTTC. It is translated as CASSLDTGQGPGAKNIQYF.